This TCR beta chain was sequenced in a study of blood T cell repertoires in COVID-19. About the study: Spain, Italy and the United States supplied samples that represented acute and convalescent COVID-19. T cells, B-cell-depleted T cells, or PBMCs provided the cDNA or gDNA that served as material.

Authors' methods: Quantification of nucleated cells was approximated via reference gene primer amplification. Repertoires were generated with immunoSEQ multiplex PCR, while TCRdb's copy carries only in-frame clones and drops some. The DNA was the basis for D and trimming; V, J and clone size are from that table. This sample yields fewer than 500,000 clones, of which approximately 87% are seen a single time; 0.95% to 1% belongs to the top ten. J lost 5 bases, V lost 3 bases, and 10 bases had no gene match. Germline CDR1 and CDR2: KGHDR and SFDVKD. The length of the CDR3 is 16 residues. Cohorts were determined from participant-reported clinical history.

The sequenced sample was PBMCs or T cells enriched from blood (not recorded which). The chain recombines TRBV24-1 with TRBJ2-7, with 9 bases that match TRBD1. The receptor's source is a woman aged 25 to 45 with acute COVID-19. Here the CDR3 DNA reads TGTGCCACCAGTGATCCCGCGGGACAGGGTAGACACGAGCAGTACTTC. Amino acids: CATSDPAGQGRHEQYF.